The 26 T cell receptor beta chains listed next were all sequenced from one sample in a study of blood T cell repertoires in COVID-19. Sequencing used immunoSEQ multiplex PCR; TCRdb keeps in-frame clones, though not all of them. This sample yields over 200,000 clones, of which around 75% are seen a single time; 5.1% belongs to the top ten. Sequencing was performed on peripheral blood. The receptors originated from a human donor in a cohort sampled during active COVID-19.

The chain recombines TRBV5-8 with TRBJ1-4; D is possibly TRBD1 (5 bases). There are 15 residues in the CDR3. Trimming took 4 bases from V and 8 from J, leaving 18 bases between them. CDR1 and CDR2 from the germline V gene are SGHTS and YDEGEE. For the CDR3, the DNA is TGTGCCAGCAGCCCCAGGGCCTCCCGTCAGGAAAAACTGTTTTTT. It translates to CASSPRASRQEKLFF.

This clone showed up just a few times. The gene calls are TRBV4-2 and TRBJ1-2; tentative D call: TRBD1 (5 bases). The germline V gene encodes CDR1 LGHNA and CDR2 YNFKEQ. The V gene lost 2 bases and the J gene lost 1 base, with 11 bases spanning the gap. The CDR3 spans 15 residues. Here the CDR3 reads CASSQQGSLNYGYTF. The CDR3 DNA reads TGTGCCAGCAGCCAACAGGGTTCCCTTAACTATGGCTACACCTTC.

For the CDR3, the DNA is TGTGCCAGCAGCCTCGGACTAGCGGGATCATCCTTCTCCTACGAGCAGTACTTC. Translation: CASSLGLAGSSFSYEQYF. This rearrangement joins TRBV3-1 (or the pseudogene TRBV3-2) to TRBJ2-7, with 12 bases matching TRBD2. Germline CDR1 LGHDT, CDR2 YNNKEL (reference sequence). This CDR3 spans 18 amino acids. The trim removed 4 bases at V and 0 bases at J, leaving 10 bases unmatched.

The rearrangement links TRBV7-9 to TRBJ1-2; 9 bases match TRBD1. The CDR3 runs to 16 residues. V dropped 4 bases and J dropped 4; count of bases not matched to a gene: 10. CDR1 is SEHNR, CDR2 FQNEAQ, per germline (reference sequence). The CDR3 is CASSSLRDRDSYGYTF. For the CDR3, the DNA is TGTGCCAGCAGCTCACTCCGGGACAGGGACTCCTATGGCTACACCTTC.

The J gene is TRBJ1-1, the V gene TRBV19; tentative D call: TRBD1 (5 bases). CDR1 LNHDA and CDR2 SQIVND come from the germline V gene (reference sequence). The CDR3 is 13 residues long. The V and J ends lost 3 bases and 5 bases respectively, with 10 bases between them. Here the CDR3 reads CASSMGGITEAFF. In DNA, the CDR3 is TGTGCCAGTAGTATGGGGGGTATTACTGAAGCTTTCTTT.

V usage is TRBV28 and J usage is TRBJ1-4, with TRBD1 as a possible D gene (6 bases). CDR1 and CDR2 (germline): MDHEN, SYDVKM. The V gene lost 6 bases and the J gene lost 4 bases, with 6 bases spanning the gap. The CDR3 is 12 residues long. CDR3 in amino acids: CASRQGNEKLFF. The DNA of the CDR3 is TGTGCCAGCAGACAGGGTAATGAAAAACTGTTTTTT.

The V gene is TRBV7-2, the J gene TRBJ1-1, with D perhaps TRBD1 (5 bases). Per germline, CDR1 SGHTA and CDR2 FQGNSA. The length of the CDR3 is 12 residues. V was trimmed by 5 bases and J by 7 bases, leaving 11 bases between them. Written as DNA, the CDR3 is TGTGCCAGCAGCAGAAGACAGCATGAAGCTTTCTTT. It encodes CASSRRQHEAFF.

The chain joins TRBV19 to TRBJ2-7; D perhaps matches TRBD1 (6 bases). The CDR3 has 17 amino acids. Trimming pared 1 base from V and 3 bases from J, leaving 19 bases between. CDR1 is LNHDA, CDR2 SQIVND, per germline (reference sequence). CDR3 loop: CASSIAPSAGQNYEQYF. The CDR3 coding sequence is TGTGCCAGTAGTATAGCGCCCTCCGCAGGACAGAACTACGAGCAGTACTTC. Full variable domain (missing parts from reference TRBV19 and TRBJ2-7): DGGITQSPKYLFRKEGQNVTLSCEQNLNHDAMYWYRQDPGQGLRLIYYSQIVNDFQKGDIAEGYSVSREKKESFPLTVTSAQKNPTAFYLCASSIAPSAGQNYEQYFGPGTRLTVT.

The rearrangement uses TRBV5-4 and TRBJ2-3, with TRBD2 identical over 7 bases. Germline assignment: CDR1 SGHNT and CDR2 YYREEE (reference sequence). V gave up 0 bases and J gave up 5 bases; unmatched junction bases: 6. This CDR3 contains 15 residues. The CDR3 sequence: CASSLGGRAGDTQYF. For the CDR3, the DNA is TGTGCCAGCAGCTTGGGGGGGAGGGCTGGAGATACGCAGTATTTT.

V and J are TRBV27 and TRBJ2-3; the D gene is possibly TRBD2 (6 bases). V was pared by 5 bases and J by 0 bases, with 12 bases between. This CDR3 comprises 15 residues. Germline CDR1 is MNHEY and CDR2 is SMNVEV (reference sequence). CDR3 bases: TGTGCCAGCAGTCTGGGGGGACCAAGCACAGATACGCAGTATTTT. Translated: CASSLGGPSTDTQYF.

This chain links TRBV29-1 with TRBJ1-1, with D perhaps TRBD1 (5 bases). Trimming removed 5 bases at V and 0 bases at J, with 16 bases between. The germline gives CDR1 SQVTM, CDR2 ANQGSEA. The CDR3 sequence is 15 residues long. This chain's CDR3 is CSVSIGGNMNTEAFF. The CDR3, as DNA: TGCAGCGTTTCCATCGGGGGAAATATGAACACTGAAGCTTTCTTT.

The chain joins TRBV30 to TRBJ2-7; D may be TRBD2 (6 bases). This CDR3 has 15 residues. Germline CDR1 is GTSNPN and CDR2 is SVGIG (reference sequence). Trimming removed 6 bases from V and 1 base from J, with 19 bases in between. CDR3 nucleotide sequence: TGTGCCTGTCAGCTAAATAGCGGCCCTTCCTACGAGCAGTACTTC. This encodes CACQLNSGPSYEQYF. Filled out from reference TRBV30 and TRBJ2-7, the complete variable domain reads SQTIHQWPATLVQPVGSPLSLECTVEGTSNPNLYWYRQAAGRGLQLLFYSVGIGQISSEVPQNLSASRPQDRQFILSSKKLLLSDSGFYLCACQLNSGPSYEQYFGPGTRLTVT.

The CDR3 region is CASSPAYGETQYF. CDR3 sequence (DNA): TGTGCCAGCAGCCCCGCTTACGGTGAGACCCAGTACTTC. V usage is TRBV9 and J usage is TRBJ2-5; D gene uncertain. There are 13 residues in the CDR3. Trimming stripped 4 bases from V and 5 bases from J, with 12 bases between. The germline CDR1 and CDR2 sequences are SGDLS and YYNGEE.

The chain's CDR3 is CATSETGHTGELFF. CDR3 coding DNA: TGTGCCACCAGTGAGACAGGACACACCGGGGAGCTGTTTTTT. V gene TRBV24-1 combines with J gene TRBJ2-2; a weak D match, TRBD1 (6 bases). Germline CDR1 and CDR2: KGHDR and SFDVKD. V was clipped by 4 bases and J by 3 bases, with 8 bases between them. This CDR3 comprises 14 residues.

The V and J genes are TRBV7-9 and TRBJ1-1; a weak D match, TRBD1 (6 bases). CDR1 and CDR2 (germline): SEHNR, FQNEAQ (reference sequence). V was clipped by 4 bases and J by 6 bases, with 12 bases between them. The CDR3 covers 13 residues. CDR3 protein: CASSYREGSEAFF. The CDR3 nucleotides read TGTGCCAGCAGCTACAGGGAAGGCTCTGAAGCTTTCTTT.

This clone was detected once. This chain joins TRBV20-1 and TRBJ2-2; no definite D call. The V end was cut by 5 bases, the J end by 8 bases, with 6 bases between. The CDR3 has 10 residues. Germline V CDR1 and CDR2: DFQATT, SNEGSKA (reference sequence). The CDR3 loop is CSALQGELFF. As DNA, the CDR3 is TGCAGTGCTTTACAGGGGGAGCTGTTTTTT.

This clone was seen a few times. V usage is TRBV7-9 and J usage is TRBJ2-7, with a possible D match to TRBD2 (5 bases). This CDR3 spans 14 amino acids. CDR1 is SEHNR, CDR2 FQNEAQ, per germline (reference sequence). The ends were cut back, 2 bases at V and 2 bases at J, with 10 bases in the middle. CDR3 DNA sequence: TGTGCCAGCAGCTTAATCGAGGGTCCCTACGAGCAGTACTTC. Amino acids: CASSLIEGPYEQYF.

CDR3 DNA sequence: TGTGCCAGCAGTCCTCCCGGGGGACGCTACGAGCAGTACTTC. Its protein is CASSPPGGRYEQYF. The rearrangement uses TRBV25-1 and TRBJ2-7, with TRBD2 as a possible D gene (6 bases). The CDR3 is 14 amino acids. CDR1 and CDR2 (germline): MGHDK, SYGVNS. V lost 5 bases and J lost 3, with 14 bases in between.

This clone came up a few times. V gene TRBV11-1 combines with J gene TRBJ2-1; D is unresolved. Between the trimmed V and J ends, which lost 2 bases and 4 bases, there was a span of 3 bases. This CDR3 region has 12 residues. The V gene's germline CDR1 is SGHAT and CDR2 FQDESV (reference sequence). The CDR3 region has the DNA TGTGCCAGCAGCTTACAGTACAATGAGCAGTTCTTC. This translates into CASSLQYNEQFF. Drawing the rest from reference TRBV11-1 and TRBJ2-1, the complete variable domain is EAEVAQSPRYKITEKSQAVAFWCDPISGHATLYWYRQILGQGPELLVQFQDESVVDDSQLPKDRFSAERLKGVDSTLKIQPAELGDSAMYLCASSLQYNEQFFGPGTRLTVL.

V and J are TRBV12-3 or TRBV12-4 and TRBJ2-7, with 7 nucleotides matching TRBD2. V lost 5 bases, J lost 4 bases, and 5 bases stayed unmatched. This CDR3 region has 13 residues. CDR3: CASSPRLAYEQYF. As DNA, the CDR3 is TGTGCCAGCAGTCCCAGACTAGCATACGAGCAGTACTTC.

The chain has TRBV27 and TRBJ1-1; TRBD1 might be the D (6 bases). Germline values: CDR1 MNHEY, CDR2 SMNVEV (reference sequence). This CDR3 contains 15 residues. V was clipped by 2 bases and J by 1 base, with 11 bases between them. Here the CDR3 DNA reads TGTGCCAGCAGTTTAGGTGTCAGGGGGAACACTGAAGCTTTCTTT. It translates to CASSLGVRGNTEAFF.

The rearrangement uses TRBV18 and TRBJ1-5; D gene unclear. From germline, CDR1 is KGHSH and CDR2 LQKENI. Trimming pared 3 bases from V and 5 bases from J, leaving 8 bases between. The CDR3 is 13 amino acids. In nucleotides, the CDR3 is TGTGCCAGCTCACCCAACTCGGATCAGCCCCAGCATTTT. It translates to CASSPNSDQPQHF.

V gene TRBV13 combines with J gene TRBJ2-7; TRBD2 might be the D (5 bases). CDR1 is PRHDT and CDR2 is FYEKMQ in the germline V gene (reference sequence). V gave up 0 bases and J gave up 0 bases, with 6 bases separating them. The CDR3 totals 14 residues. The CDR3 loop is CASSLGGVSYEQYF. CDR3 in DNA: TGTGCCAGCAGCTTAGGCGGGGTCTCCTACGAGCAGTACTTC.

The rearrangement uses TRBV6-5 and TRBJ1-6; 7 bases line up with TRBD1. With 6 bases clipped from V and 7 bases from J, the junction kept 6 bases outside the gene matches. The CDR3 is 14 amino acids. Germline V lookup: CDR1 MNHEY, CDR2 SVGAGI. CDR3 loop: CASSRQGGNSPLHF. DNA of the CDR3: TGTGCCAGCAGCCGACAGGGTGGGAATTCACCCCTCCACTTT.

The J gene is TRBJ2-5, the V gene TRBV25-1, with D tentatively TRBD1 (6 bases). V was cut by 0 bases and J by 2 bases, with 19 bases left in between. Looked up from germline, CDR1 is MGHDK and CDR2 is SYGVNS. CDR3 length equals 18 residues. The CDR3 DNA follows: TGTGCCAGCAGTGAATACCCGCCGACAGGCCTTTCTCAAGAGACCCAGTACTTC. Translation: CASSEYPPTGLSQETQYF.

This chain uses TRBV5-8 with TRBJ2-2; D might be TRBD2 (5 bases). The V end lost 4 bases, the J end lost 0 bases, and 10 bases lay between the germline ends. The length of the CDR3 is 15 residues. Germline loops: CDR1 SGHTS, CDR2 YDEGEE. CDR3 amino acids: CASSVRVTNTGELFF. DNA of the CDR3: TGTGCCAGCAGCGTGAGGGTGACGAACACCGGGGAGCTGTTTTTT.